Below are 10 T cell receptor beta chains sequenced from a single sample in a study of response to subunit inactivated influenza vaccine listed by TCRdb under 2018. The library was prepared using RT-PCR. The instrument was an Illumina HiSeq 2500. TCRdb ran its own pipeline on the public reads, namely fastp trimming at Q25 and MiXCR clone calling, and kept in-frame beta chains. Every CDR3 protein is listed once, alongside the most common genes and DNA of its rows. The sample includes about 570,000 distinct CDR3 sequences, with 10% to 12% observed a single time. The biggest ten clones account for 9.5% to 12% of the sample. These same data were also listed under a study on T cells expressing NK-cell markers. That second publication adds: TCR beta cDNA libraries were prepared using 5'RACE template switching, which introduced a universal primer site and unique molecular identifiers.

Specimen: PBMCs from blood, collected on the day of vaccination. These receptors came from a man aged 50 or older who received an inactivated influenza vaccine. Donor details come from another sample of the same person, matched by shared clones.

The CDR3 DNA reads TGCGCCAGCAGCCAATGGGACAGGGAGTACAATGAGCAGTTCTTC. It translates to CASSQWDREYNEQFF. V is TRBV4-3 and J is TRBJ2-1, with 9 bases that match TRBD1. The V segment lost 2 bases and the J segment 4 bases; nucleotides outside the gene matches: 3. Germline-derived CDR1 and CDR2 are LGHNA and YSLEER. This CDR3 contains 15 residues.

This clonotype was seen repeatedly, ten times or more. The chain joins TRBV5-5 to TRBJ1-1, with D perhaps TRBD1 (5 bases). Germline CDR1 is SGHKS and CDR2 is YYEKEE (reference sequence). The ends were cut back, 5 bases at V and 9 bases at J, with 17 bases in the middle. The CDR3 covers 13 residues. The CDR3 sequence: CASRWAHDRKAFF. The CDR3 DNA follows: TGTGCCAGCAGATGGGCGCATGACAGAAAAGCTTTCTTT.

The chain's CDR3 is CSATLTGKGYEQYF. CDR3 nucleotide sequence: TGCAGCGCGACCCTGACAGGGAAAGGCTACGAGCAGTACTTC. The chain carries TRBV29-1 and TRBJ2-7; TRBD1 matches at 7 bases. Germline values: CDR1 SQVTM, CDR2 ANQGSEA. V lost 7 bases, J lost 3 bases, and 12 bases stayed unmatched. The CDR3 sequence is 14 residues long.

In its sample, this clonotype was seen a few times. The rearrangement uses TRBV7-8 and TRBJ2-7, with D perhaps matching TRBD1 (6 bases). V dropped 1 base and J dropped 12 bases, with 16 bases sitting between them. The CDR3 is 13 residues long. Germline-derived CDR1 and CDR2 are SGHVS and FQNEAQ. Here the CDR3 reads CASSLGGLDVGYF. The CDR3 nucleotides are TGTGCCAGCAGCTTAGGGGGGCTCGATGTGGGGTACTTC.

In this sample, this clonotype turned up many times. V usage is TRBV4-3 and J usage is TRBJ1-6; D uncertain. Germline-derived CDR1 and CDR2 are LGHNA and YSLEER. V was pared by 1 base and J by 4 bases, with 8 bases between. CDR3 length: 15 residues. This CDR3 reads CASSQVWGYNSPLHF. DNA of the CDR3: TGCGCCAGCAGCCAAGTTTGGGGATATAATTCACCCCTCCACTTT.

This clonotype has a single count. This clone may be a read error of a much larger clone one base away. CDR3 nucleotide sequence: TGTGCCAGCAGCTCGTTCCAGGGGGCCAAAAACGTTCAGTACTTC. It translates to CASSSFQGAKNVQYF. V usage is TRBV7-9 and J usage is TRBJ2-4; 8 positions agree with TRBD1. Germline CDR1 and CDR2: SEHNR and FQNEAQ (reference sequence). The CDR3 runs 15 residues.

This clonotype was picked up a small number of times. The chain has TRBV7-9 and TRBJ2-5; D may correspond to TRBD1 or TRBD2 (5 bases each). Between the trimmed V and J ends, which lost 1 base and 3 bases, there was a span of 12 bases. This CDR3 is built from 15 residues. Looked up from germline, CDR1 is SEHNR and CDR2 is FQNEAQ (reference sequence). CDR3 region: CASSLGDRDEETQYF. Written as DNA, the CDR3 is TGTGCCAGCAGCTTAGGGGACCGAGACGAAGAGACCCAGTACTTC.

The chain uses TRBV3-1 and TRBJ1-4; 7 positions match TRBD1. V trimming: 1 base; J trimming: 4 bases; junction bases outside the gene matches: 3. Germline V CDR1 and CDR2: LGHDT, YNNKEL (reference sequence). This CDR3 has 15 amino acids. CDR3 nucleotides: TGTGCCAGCAGCCAAGGGGGGACAGTTAATGAAAAACTGTTTTTT. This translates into CASSQGGTVNEKLFF. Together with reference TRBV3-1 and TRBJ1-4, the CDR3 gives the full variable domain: DTAVSQTPKYLVTQMGNDKSIKCEQNLGHDTMYWYKQDSKKFLKIMFSYNNKELIINETVPNRFSPKSPDKAHLNLHINSLELGDSAVYFCASSQGGTVNEKLFFGSGTQLSVL.

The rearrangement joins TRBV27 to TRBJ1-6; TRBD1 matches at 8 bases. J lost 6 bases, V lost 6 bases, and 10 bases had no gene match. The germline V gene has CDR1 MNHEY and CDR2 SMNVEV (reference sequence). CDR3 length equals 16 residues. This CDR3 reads CASSATDRGGNSPLHF. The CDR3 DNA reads TGTGCCAGCAGCGCGACCGACAGGGGAGGTAATTCACCCCTCCACTTT.

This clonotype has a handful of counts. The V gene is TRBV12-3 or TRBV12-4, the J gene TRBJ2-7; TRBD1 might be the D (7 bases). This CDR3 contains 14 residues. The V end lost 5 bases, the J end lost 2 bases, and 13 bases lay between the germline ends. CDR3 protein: CASSLRGVPYEQYF. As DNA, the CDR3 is TGTGCCAGCAGTCTCAGGGGGGTTCCCTACGAGCAGTACTTC.